This T cell receptor (beta chain) was recovered during a study of T cell responses to AZD1222 COVID-19 vaccine. Profiling relied on immunoSEQ multiplex PCR, and the TCRdb table lists in-frame clones only, not all of them. The table shows 200,000 or so clones, with over 80% occurring only once. Study-wide results and limits: An increase in Spike-specific TCR breadth and depth was observed after two AZD1222 doses.

The germline gives CDR1 MNHEY, CDR2 SMNVEV (reference sequence). The CDR3 length is 14 residues. With V trimmed by 7 bases and J by 8 bases, 8 bases remained unmatched. A remark on this clone: Antigen: not known.

The specimen was peripheral blood, collected on day 0 of AZD1222 vaccination. The TCR comes from an adult in good health. The chain carries TRBV27 and TRBJ1-4, with 9 bases lining up with TRBD1. The CDR3, as DNA: TGTGCCAGCAAATTACAGGGGGCAGGGGAAAAACTGTTTTTT. Translation: CASKLQGAGEKLFF.